This T cell receptor (beta chain) stems from a study of blood T cells in healthy people across ages. Notes on the study in general: Correlation between TCR beta diversity and naive T cell percentage was strong. Naive CD4+ cell counts and diversity both ran higher in long-lived than in aged donors.

This clonotype came up a few times. Its target is not known. The authors extracted at least 6 micrograms of total RNA per sample. The ends were cut back, 4 bases at V and 9 bases at J, with 23 bases in the middle. Germline CDR1 is SGHRS and CDR2 is YFSETQ. CDR3 length equals 16 residues. Combining a sample-barcoded 5' primer with a J-beta primer mix, a second PCR ran for about 7 to 11 cycles. TCRdb redid the calling of the 5' RACE reads with MiXCR, one entry per CDR3 protein. The sample yields about 1.6 million distinct CDR3 sequences, about 35% seen once. This TCR derives from a woman in her twenties or thirties in good health. The genes are TRBV5-1 and TRBJ2-1, with a weak D call TRBD2 (8 bases). Sequencing input: blood. The DNA of the CDR3 is TGCGCCAGCAGCCTGGGTGGGACTAGGGGGCTGAGTGAGCAGTTCTTC. It yields the protein CASSLGGTRGLSEQFF.